This T cell receptor beta chain was captured by sequencing in a study of a mutant IDH1 vaccine in newly diagnosed glioma. Study-level information: With temozolomide cycles, or 4-6 weeks after radiotherapy alone, vaccination was started. General observations from the study: Patients mounted vaccine-induced immune responses in 80% to 95% of cases.

The data were produced by immunoSEQ multiplex PCR, yet TCRdb's version contains in-frame clones alone and is incomplete. The table lists some 38,000 clones, roughly 79% of them singletons. Germline CDR1 reads MNHNY; CDR2 reads SVGAGI (reference sequence). The CDR3 is made up of 14 amino acids. The ends were cut back, 6 bases at V and 3 bases at J, with 15 bases in the middle. The time point: week 23, last vaccination. Doses comprised 300 ug of mutant IDH1 20-mer peptide each, plus topical imiquimod. The donor cohort comprised cases of new WHO grade 3 or 4 IDH1-mutant, ATRX-lost astrocytoma. On this clone itself: Its antigen remains unknown.

This chain joins TRBV6-6 and TRBJ2-7; D not resolved. The sequence was obtained from a man between 40 and 49 years old with glioma. The sample here was PBMCs, taken from a glioma patient whose treatment included an IDH1 peptide vaccine. The CDR3 region has the DNA TGTGCCAGCAGCCCTGTTCTGGGGAACTACGAGCAGTACTTC. It codes for CASSPVLGNYEQYF.